The clone carrying this T cell receptor beta chain turned up a few times. In TCRdb, the 5' RACE reads were re-called with MiXCR into one record per CDR3 protein. Among 400,000 or so distinct CDR3 sequences listed, approximately 6% were seen once. The sample belongs to a study of T cells after yellow fever vaccination. Germline assignment: CDR1 MNHNS and CDR2 SASEGT. CDR3 length: 13 amino acids. The V end lost 6 bases, the J end lost 4 bases, and 13 bases lay between the germline ends. The receptor was isolated from a man aged 30 to 39 who received the YFV17D yellow fever vaccine. This sample comprised PBMCs, obtained 5 days after the yellow fever booster vaccination. The chain employs TRBV6-1 and TRBJ2-7, with a tentative D call TRBD1 (6 bases). CDR3 residues: CASRRQAGYEQYF. The CDR3 region has the DNA TGTGCCAGCAGAAGACAGGCAGGGTACGAGCAGTACTTC.